This TCR beta chain was sequenced in a study of blood T cell repertoires in COVID-19. For the study at large: There were acute and convalescent COVID-19 samples, and they came from the United States, Italy and Spain. T cells, B-cell-depleted T cells, or PBMCs provided the cDNA or gDNA that served as material.

Looked up from germline, CDR1 is SGHTA and CDR2 is FQGNSA. V shed 8 bases and J shed 3 bases, with 11 bases lying between them. The CDR3 length is 12 residues. Study processing details: Estimates of nucleated cell counts were drawn from the amplification of reference gene primers. TCRdb keeps only in-frame clones here, not all; method: immunoSEQ multiplex PCR. The DNA gave D and trimming, while V, J and clone size come from that table. The table shows tens of thousands of clones, with roughly 80% occurring only once. This chain joins TRBV7-2 and TRBJ2-7; D possibly corresponds to TRBD2 (6 bases). Sequenced sample: peripheral blood. This clonotype was obtained from a human donor in a cohort sampled during active COVID-19. The CDR3 nucleotides read TGTGCCAGCCGGGAGACGAACTACGAGCAGTACTTC. It specifies CASRETNYEQYF.